This TCR beta chain stems from a study of cytomegalovirus exposure and HLA in healthy donors (dated by TCRdb to about 2017). Background for the entire study: An earlier analysis of several hundred of the donors reported 250 to 300 Gb of sequence data and approximately 120 million unique TCR beta sequences obtained from 180 million or so T cells. An early release covering roughly 580 HLA-typed donors comprised roughly 300 gigabases of sequencing data and around 86 million unique TCR sequences. Of the 300 to 500 genotyped donors, less than 85% were placed in the genetic ancestry cluster associated with self-reported Caucasian donors. The study was designed to test whether signatures of past pathogen exposure could be identified by cataloging public T cell receptors. Using immunosequencing, the study profiled T cell repertoires from 666 subjects and related those repertoires to cytomegalovirus serostatus. Along with the 666-subject first cohort, a separate validation cohort of more than 90 different subjects was used. The study combined high-throughput TCR immunosequencing, statistical association of individual TCRs with disease status, and machine learning to predict cytomegalovirus infection status. In a later analysis, previously published TCR beta repertoires from several hundred donors were re-analyzed and high-resolution HLA genotyping was added so that TCR occurrence patterns could be studied. Rather than using new phenotypic data, the later analysis identified candidate immune exposures from TCR beta sequences and from how often those sequences occurred across donors. To decide whether each TCR beta V gene segment behaved as functional or pseudogenic, an earlier analysis of some 580 of the donors relied on high-throughput TCR beta sequencing. Alongside the repertoire data, information on donor age, sex, ethnicity and CMV serostatus was compiled. A later genetic analysis took genome-wide SNP genotypes for about 60% of the roughly 670 donors and used that subset as a discovery cohort. Every repertoire in the discovery cohort had been generated on one and the same sequencing platform. HLA typing included class I and class II loci at four-digit resolution. The number of donors typed differed by locus, with about 620-630 for A, B, C, DRB1 and DQB1, roughly 520 for DQA1, 600 to 610 for DPA1, and some 470 for DPB1. Four or five DR-DQ haplotypes were treated as single units for association and clustering because of strong linkage in the cohort. Across 300 to 400 genotyped donors of the cohort, an average of about 250,000 unique TCR beta nucleotide sequences per donor were sequenced, and roughly 20% of those sequences were non-productive. Results and caveats for the whole study, not just this receptor: When HLA alleles, especially DR and DQ, strongly co-occurred, attributing TCR associations to individual alleles was difficult. The study gave a list of 150 to 200 TCR beta chains associated with cytomegalovirus. In a later analysis, HLA-associated TCR beta chains were found to be more clonally expanded and to have lower generation probabilities than equally common non-associated chains. Specific HLA alleles were associated with 15,000 to 20,000 TCR beta sequences at a false discovery rate of 0.05 in a later analysis. In a later genetic analysis, a missense DCLRE1C variant was associated with V-gene and J-gene trimming of TCR beta chains, and the association was replicated in an independent cohort. The only immune exposure information available for the cohort was CMV serostatus. According to a later analysis, most CMV-associated TCR beta chains appeared to be HLA-restricted, and the HLA associations seemed to be driven largely by CMV exposure. In a later analysis, the rate of TCR association differed among HLA loci, with DRB1 alleles having the most associated TCRs and HLA-C alleles having the fewest. The sequencing pipeline was judged likely to have produced a cluster of highly shared sequence variants as a technical artifact. The authors suggested that the approach could potentially be extended to other disease states and immunological phenotypes. Because HLA typing was unavailable for some donors at each locus, only the typed subset was used in association tests. Three of the identified cytomegalovirus-associated TCR beta chains were confirmed in vitro to be specific for cytomegalovirus antigens. Most TCR sequences were observed very rarely across donors, whereas some public TCRs were present in many individuals. Because counts were too low, seventeen rarely observed V segments, including chromosome 9 orphons, were left out of the earlier analysis of 587 of the donors. In this cohort, only TCR beta chains were sequenced, and detectable features were limited by the absence of alpha or paired-chain data. In an earlier analysis of some 640 of the donors, most TCR beta V segments were observed in productive rearrangements about 87% or about 30% of the time, broadly matching IMGT annotations. Some IMGT-functional V segments, including TRBV6-2 and TRBV6-3, could not be distinguished by the 87-base-pair reads and were therefore excluded. The presence/absence analyses assumed that sequencing depth was roughly uniform across donors, and that assumption may not be true. Correlated functional status among segregating V segments might be attributable to linkage disequilibrium, but an unknown experimental factor could not be ruled out. Compared with the roughly 710-donor mean, donors in an Asian-associated ancestry cluster had fewer N-insertions in productive TCRs, according to a later genetic analysis. A further reported finding was that TCR beta sequences accurately predicted the HLA-A and HLA-B alleles for most subjects in the first cohort. The classifier was reported to diagnose cytomegalovirus status with high specificity and sensitivity in both the original and validation cohorts. In a later analysis, several top co-occurrence clusters were reported to appear linked to parvovirus B19, influenza, CMV and Epstein-Barr virus.

In total, about 650 healthy bone marrow donors made up the cohort. Cohort members were all nominally healthy when sampled, although unrecorded immune exposures were likely present. The donor tested CMV seronegative and was one of the 352 seronegative cohort members. A peripheral blood sample was provided by each donor, and peripheral blood mononuclear cells were used for TCR beta sequencing. Genomic DNA was extracted from the blood cell samples with the Qiagen DNeasy Blood Extraction Kit. A remark on this clone: It has no known antigen specificity. Per-base quality was not reported, and no clone a single base away is much larger than it.

Library generation was performed with the immunoSEQ multiplex PCR assay. The multiplex PCR relied on a mix of 60 forward primers for TCR Vbeta segments and 13 reverse primers for TCR Jbeta segments. The CDR3 region of rearranged TCR beta genes was amplified from genomic DNA with a multiplex PCR assay. The amplified TCR beta libraries were sequenced on the Illumina HiSeq System as 87-base-pair reads. Regarding the original processing steps: In a later analysis, roughly 80 million unique TCR beta chains were counted across the approximately 640 repertoires, and roughly 11 million of these chains were shared by at least two donors. A nearest-neighbor algorithm error-corrected the raw reads and collapsed the reads into unique sequences, merging closely related sequences to remove PCR and sequencing errors. Alignment of CDR3 sequences to IMGT reference sequences was used to assign V, D and J gene segments. Each retained sequence needed at least a six-nucleotide match to both a V gene segment and a J gene segment. A rearrangement was called productive if the CDR3 had no stop codons and remained in frame with V and J, and every other rearrangement was called non-productive. CDR3 was defined by IMGT convention, running from the second conserved V-encoded cysteine to the conserved J-encoded phenylalanine. The earlier analysis of about 620 of the donors excluded sequences that lacked an unambiguous match to a single V gene segment. An earlier analysis of a few hundred of the donors called V segments functional above 56.7% productive rearrangements and segregating when the between-donor standard deviation exceeded 5%. A statistical classification framework was built for diagnosing cytomegalovirus status from the catalog of TCR beta chain sequences. In a later analysis, V and J genes were assigned by comparing TCR nucleotide sequences against IMGT/GENE-DB human TR gene sequences. A later analysis assigned CDR3 sequences and most-parsimonious VDJ recombination scenarios with the TCRdist pipeline. In a later analysis, each TCR beta chain was defined by its CDR3 amino acid sequence together with its V-gene family, and reads lacking a unique V-gene family were excluded. In a later analysis, around 650 highly shared, low-generation-probability nucleotide sequences were removed to address suspected cross-contamination and a sequencing artifact. A later analysis calculated a clonal expansion index for each public chain from normalized within-repertoire ranks of inferred template counts. Generation probabilities in a later analysis came from a VDJ recombination model fitted to out-of-frame rearrangements, and those results were checked against IGoR. A later analysis scored TCR-TCR, TCR-HLA and TCR-CMV co-occurrence with hypergeometric tests, applying a repertoire-size bias correction to TCR pairs. False discovery rates were estimated in a later analysis by permuting HLA or CMV assignments 20 times. In a later analysis, co-occurring TCRs were grouped with DBSCAN, and TCRdist sequence similarity was added when clustering was performed within HLA-allele-positive subsets. Co-occurrence clustering excluded repertoires with fewer than 30,000 or more than 120,000 public chains, plus five with anomalous nucleotide sharing. Entries here come from immuneACCESS through TCRdb and include only in-frame sequences with V and J called. Some clones fail to appear in such tables; in the studies checked, an unresolved V gene covers under half of the shortfall, and the cause of the remainder is unknown. V and J calls and clone size are those listed in that table; D and trimming were worked out from the DNA. For this sample there are about 150,000 clones; about 72% appear just once. Over 2% of the sample comes from the top ten.

The CDR1 and CDR2 encoded by the germline V gene (reference sequence) are GTSNPN and SVGIG. The CDR3 runs 15 residues from the cysteine to the phenylalanine. Only the CDR3 part of the read is kept: 45 bases, read in frame from the first base. V sheds 3 bases and J sheds 2 bases, leaving 14 bases between their ends. The origin of this receptor is a man in his forties or fifties in good health and CMV-seronegative. Material: PBMCs. The sequence is built from TRBV30 and TRBJ2-1, with the identity of the D gene unclear. The CDR3 has the sequence CAWRVLGGPYNEQFF. The DNA sequence is TGTGCCTGGAGGGTACTTGGCGGCCCCTACAATGAGCAGTTCTTC.